This T cell receptor (beta chain) emerged from a study of PD-1 blockade in classical Hodgkin lymphoma. V was trimmed by 3 bases and J by 2 bases, leaving 7 bases between them. Germline values: CDR1 LGHNA, CDR2 YNFKEQ. The CDR3 consists of 13 residues. The table came from immunoSEQ multiplex PCR; TCRdb's copy has only in-frame clones and leaves some out. The sample comprises about 97,000 clones, approximately 83% of which are singletons, and 10% to 15% rests with the top ten. Autologous stem cell transplantation was followed by relapse in every patient, and brentuximab vedotin exposure varied. Best overall response was complete response, partial response or progressive disease in these relapsed/refractory classical Hodgkin lymphoma patients. Findings and limits, study-wide: CD8+ TCR diversity did not rise significantly by C4D1, unlike CD4+.

Regarding this clone: Its antigen is unidentified.

The TCR sequence derives from a human donor with classical Hodgkin lymphoma. Specimen: peripheral blood mononuclear cells (PBMCs), collected at baseline. The rearrangement links TRBV4-2 to TRBJ1-2; no clear D gene. CDR3 residues: CASSQAGNYGYTF. The CDR3 bases are TGTGCCAGCAGCCAGGCGGGAAACTATGGCTACACCTTC.